A selection of T cell receptor beta chains follows, all from one sample in a study of T cell responses to AZD1222 COVID-19 vaccine. Clones were sequenced by immunoSEQ multiplex PCR, and TCRdb holds only the in-frame ones, with some missing. Of about 130,000 clones listed, about nine tenths were seen once; the top ten hold roughly 1.5%. Sequencing used peripheral blood, obtained on day 0 of AZD1222 vaccination. These receptors originate from an adult in good health. The CDR3 runs from the conserved cysteine through the conserved F or W.

cdr3_length: 16
v_call: TRBV28
j_call: TRBJ2-5
cdr3_aa: CASSLNAPPGRETQYF

cdr3_length: 14
v_call: TRBV30
j_call: TRBJ1-1
cdr3_aa: CAWSPPTGNTEAFF

cdr3_length: 14
v_call: TRBV11-3
j_call: TRBJ2-1
cdr3_aa: CASSLSFHYNEQFF

cdr3_length: 14
v_call: TRBV7-9
j_call: TRBJ1-5
cdr3_aa: CASSSSAGGQPQHF

cdr3_length: 15
v_call: TRBV6-2/TRBV6-3
j_call: TRBJ2-1
cdr3_aa: CASSDYRATIREQFF

cdr3_length: 13
v_call: TRBV7-2
j_call: TRBJ1-2
cdr3_aa: CASSLGQSYGYTF

cdr3_length: 15
v_call: TRBV4-1
j_call: TRBJ2-2
cdr3_aa: CASSPWGARAGELFF

cdr3_length: 15
v_call: TRBV19
j_call: TRBJ1-1
cdr3_aa: CASSIYGSTNTEAFF

cdr3_length: 13
v_call: TRBV7-9
j_call: TRBJ2-7
cdr3_aa: CASSGTGGYEQYF

cdr3_length: 15
v_call: TRBV15
j_call: TRBJ2-7
cdr3_aa: CATSRRTSGEYEQYF

cdr3_length: 17
v_call: TRBV4-2
j_call: TRBJ1-6
cdr3_aa: CASSQGALYRGGTPLHF

cdr3_length: 13
v_call: TRBV3-1/TRBV3-2
j_call: TRBJ2-3
cdr3_aa: CASTPGGADTQYF

cdr3_length: 12
v_call: TRBV7-9
j_call: TRBJ2-1
cdr3_aa: CASGFGENEQFF

cdr3_length: 15
v_call: TRBV3-1/TRBV3-2
j_call: TRBJ2-3
cdr3_aa: CASSPVAGATDTQYF

cdr3_length: 13
v_call: TRBV19
j_call: TRBJ1-6
cdr3_aa: CASSITYLSPLHF

cdr3_length: 13
v_call: TRBV11-3
j_call: TRBJ2-2
cdr3_aa: CASGEGTTGELFF

cdr3_length: 9
v_call: TRBV5-1
j_call: TRBJ2-7
cdr3_aa: CANTSEQYF

cdr3_length: 14
v_call: TRBV5-6
j_call: TRBJ1-2
cdr3_aa: CASSHGTASYGYTF

cdr3_length: 15
v_call: TRBV15
j_call: TRBJ1-1
cdr3_aa: CATSSPRGLGTEAFF

cdr3_length: 11
v_call: TRBV2
j_call: TRBJ1-2
cdr3_aa: CASTRRGQGSF

cdr3_length: 13
v_call: TRBV12-3/TRBV12-4
j_call: TRBJ1-2
cdr3_aa: CASSSSADYGYTF

cdr3_length: 14
v_call: TRBV19
j_call: TRBJ1-3
cdr3_aa: CASNGLSSGNTIYF

cdr3_length: 14
v_call: TRBV6-5
j_call: TRBJ1-6
cdr3_aa: CASSPEWENSPLHF

cdr3_length: 16
v_call: TRBV2
j_call: TRBJ1-1
cdr3_aa: CASRGAHAGSNTEAFF

cdr3_length: 12
v_call: TRBV3-1/TRBV3-2
j_call: TRBJ2-5
cdr3_aa: CAASTDKRTQYF

cdr3_length: 16
v_call: TRBV15
j_call: TRBJ2-7
cdr3_aa: CATSRDRGGFTYEQYF

cdr3_length: 13
v_call: TRBV5-4
j_call: TRBJ2-7
cdr3_aa: CASSIGTGTEQYF

cdr3_length: 11
v_call: TRBV29-1
j_call: TRBJ1-1
cdr3_aa: CSVAGIAEAFF

cdr3_length: 14
v_call: TRBV19
j_call: TRBJ1-1
cdr3_aa: CASSTRQGDTEAFF

cdr3_length: 13
v_call: TRBV28
j_call: TRBJ2-1
cdr3_aa: CASSFGLDNEQFF

cdr3_length: 12
v_call: TRBV30
j_call: TRBJ1-1
cdr3_aa: CAWTDSHTEAFF

cdr3_length: 16
v_call: TRBV27
j_call: TRBJ2-6
cdr3_aa: CASSLSTGSGANVLTF

cdr3_length: 12
v_call: TRBV2
j_call: TRBJ2-5
cdr3_aa: CASLGGGGTQYF

cdr3_length: 19
v_call: TRBV28
j_call: TRBJ1-5
cdr3_aa: CASSFHDLKAVYSNQPQHF

cdr3_length: 14
v_call: TRBV5-1
j_call: TRBJ1-1
cdr3_aa: CASSFQGRNTEAFF

cdr3_length: 13
v_call: TRBV6-1
j_call: TRBJ2-7
cdr3_aa: CASSEHRGYEQYF

cdr3_length: 14
v_call: TRBV5-1
j_call: TRBJ2-7
cdr3_aa: CASSLASSSYEQYF

cdr3_length: 15
v_call: TRBV5-4
j_call: TRBJ2-2
cdr3_aa: CASSSGLAGTGELFF

cdr3_length: 12
v_call: TRBV5-1
j_call: TRBJ1-3
cdr3_aa: CASSLEGNTIYF

cdr3_length: 14
v_call: TRBV23-1
j_call: TRBJ1-4
cdr3_aa: CASSHGGRGEKLFF

cdr3_length: 15
v_call: TRBV4-1
j_call: TRBJ2-1
cdr3_aa: CASSQGWTYPGEQFF

cdr3_length: 14
v_call: TRBV10-3
j_call: TRBJ2-7
cdr3_aa: CATRTGGGSYEQYF

cdr3_length: 14
v_call: TRBV6-5
j_call: TRBJ2-1
cdr3_aa: CATGGLAGGNEQFF

cdr3_length: 16
v_call: TRBV6-1
j_call: TRBJ2-5
cdr3_aa: CASSDLAGGPQETQYF

cdr3_length: 16
v_call: TRBV28
j_call: TRBJ1-5
cdr3_aa: CASSLTGGTSNQPQHF

cdr3_length: 20
v_call: TRBV15
j_call: TRBJ2-4
cdr3_aa: CATSRDPSAGAPLAKNIQYF

cdr3_length: 16
v_call: TRBV28
j_call: TRBJ2-6
cdr3_aa: CASSLVGSIGANVLTF

cdr3_length: 15
v_call: TRBV13
j_call: TRBJ1-4
cdr3_aa: CASSSGQDTNEKLFF

cdr3_length: 17
v_call: TRBV15
j_call: TRBJ2-7
cdr3_aa: CATSREWGSRRTGEQYF

cdr3_length: 13
v_call: TRBV6-5
j_call: TRBJ2-1
cdr3_aa: CASRGGTSDEQFF